This is a list of T cell receptor beta chains from one sample in a study of blood T cell repertoires in COVID-19. Using immunoSEQ multiplex PCR, the repertoire was profiled, and TCRdb retains in-frame clones only, with some absent. The profile shows 100,000 to 150,000 clones, more than 75% of them singletons. What was sequenced was peripheral blood. The receptors stem from a man aged 50-59 years with active COVID-19. CDR3s include the opening cysteine and the closing phenylalanine or tryptophan. The order of the fields is clone size, J gene, V gene, D gene, CDR3 protein, CDR3 DNA. The D gene is left open where the match is weak. Size is stated for part of the rows, as once, few or many counts, or as a class when the clone is expanded.

size: -
J: TRBJ2-5
V: TRBV2
D: -
CDR3: CASRGNSETQYF
DNA: TGTGCCAGCAGAGGAAACAGCGAGACCCAGTACTTC

size: -
J: TRBJ2-1
V: TRBV3-1/TRBV3-2
D: -
CDR3: CASSPSWEVRNEQFF
DNA: TGTGCCAGCAGCCCATCTTGGGAGGTTCGAAACGAGCAGTTCTTC

size: -
J: TRBJ2-1
V: TRBV6-5
D: TRBD2
CDR3: CASRTGLAGNNAQFF
DNA: TGTGCCAGCAGAACTGGACTAGCGGGGAACAATGCGCAGTTCTTC

size: once
J: TRBJ2-7
V: TRBV7-6
D: -
CDR3: CASSPPGRGSYEQYF
DNA: TGTGCCAGCAGCCCACCGGGCAGGGGCTCCTACGAGCAGTACTTC

size: -
J: TRBJ2-1
V: TRBV7-8
D: -
CDR3: CASSLEEGRKQFF
DNA: TGTGCCAGCAGCTTAGAGGAAGGGAGAAAGCAGTTCTTC

size: -
J: TRBJ2-7
V: TRBV10-3
D: -
CDR3: CAISEGWGQTSTYEQYF
DNA: TGTGCCATCAGTGAGGGTTGGGGACAAACCTCTACCTACGAGCAGTACTTC

size: few
J: TRBJ1-6
V: TRBV5-1
D: TRBD1
CDR3: CASSKGGNNSPLHF
DNA: TGCGCCAGCAGCAAAGGGGGCAATAATTCACCCCTCCACTTT

size: -
J: TRBJ2-5
V: TRBV27
D: -
CDR3: CASSAAEAYQETQYF
DNA: TGTGCCAGCAGTGCCGCGGAGGCGTACCAAGAGACCCAGTACTTC

size: few
J: TRBJ1-3
V: TRBV6-5
D: TRBD1
CDR3: CASRDRGAGNTIYF
DNA: TGTGCCAGCAGAGACAGGGGGGCTGGAAACACCATATATTTT

size: -
J: TRBJ2-7
V: TRBV10-3
D: TRBD1
CDR3: CAISLTGGRNEQYF
DNA: TGTGCCATCAGTCTAACAGGGGGCAGGAACGAGCAGTACTTC

size: -
J: TRBJ1-2
V: TRBV7-2
D: TRBD1
CDR3: CASSLTGSGYTF
DNA: TGTGCCAGCAGCTTGACAGGGTCGGGCTACACCTTC

size: -
J: TRBJ2-5
V: TRBV6-5
D: -
CDR3: CASTNSGGETQYF
DNA: TGTGCCAGCACCAACTCCGGGGGAGAGACCCAGTACTTC

size: -
J: TRBJ2-1
V: TRBV6-5
D: TRBD2
CDR3: CASSSLAGGNNEQFF
DNA: TGTGCCAGCAGTTCACTAGCGGGGGGTAACAATGAGCAGTTCTTC

size: -
J: TRBJ2-3
V: TRBV7-2
D: -
CDR3: CASSFPSDTQYF
DNA: TGTGCCAGCAGCTTCCCCTCGGATACGCAGTATTTT

size: -
J: TRBJ1-5
V: TRBV11-2
D: TRBD1
CDR3: CASSPTRGRRNQPQHF
DNA: TGTGCCAGCAGCCCCACCAGGGGGAGACGCAATCAGCCCCAGCATTTT

size: -
J: TRBJ1-5
V: TRBV5-1
D: -
CDR3: CASSLDGASNQPQHF
DNA: TGCGCCAGCAGCTTGGATGGGGCCAGCAATCAGCCCCAGCATTTT

size: -
J: TRBJ2-7
V: TRBV4-2
D: TRBD2
CDR3: CASSQDQAGGGSYEQYF
DNA: TGTGCCAGCAGCCAAGATCAAGCCGGCGGGGGCTCCTACGAGCAGTACTTC

size: -
J: TRBJ2-3
V: TRBV2
D: TRBD2
CDR3: CASSASGGPRAQYF
DNA: TGTGCCAGCAGTGCTAGCGGGGGCCCCAGGGCGCAGTATTTT

size: few
J: TRBJ1-3
V: TRBV5-1
D: TRBD1
CDR3: CASSLTGERNTIYF
DNA: TGCGCCAGCAGCTTGACAGGGGAACGAAACACCATATATTTT

size: -
J: TRBJ2-7
V: TRBV29-1
D: -
CDR3: CSVVGVSYEQYF
DNA: TGCAGCGTTGTAGGGGTTTCCTACGAGCAGTACTTC

size: -
J: TRBJ2-2
V: TRBV6-2/TRBV6-3
D: TRBD2
CDR3: CASSFPASGGPNTGELFF
DNA: TGTGCCAGCAGTTTCCCCGCGAGCGGGGGACCGAACACCGGGGAGCTGTTTTTT

size: -
J: TRBJ1-2
V: TRBV7-2
D: TRBD1
CDR3: CASSLAQGARGGYTF
DNA: TGTGCCAGCAGCTTAGCCCAGGGGGCGCGTGGTGGCTACACCTTC

size: few
J: TRBJ1-6
V: TRBV6-5
D: -
CDR3: CATFRGKGSPLHF
DNA: TGTGCCACGTTCAGGGGCAAAGGGTCACCCCTCCACTTT

size: -
J: TRBJ2-6
V: TRBV18
D: TRBD1
CDR3: CASFYRQRDRENSGANVLTF
DNA: TGTGCCAGCTTCTACCGCCAACGGGACAGGGAGAACTCTGGGGCCAACGTCCTGACTTTC

size: -
J: TRBJ2-3
V: TRBV6-5
D: -
CDR3: CASLEGPSSTDTQYF
DNA: TGTGCCAGCCTGGAGGGCCCGAGCAGCACAGATACGCAGTATTTT

size: -
J: TRBJ2-1
V: TRBV4-1
D: -
CDR3: CASSYPMSSYNEQFF
DNA: TGCGCCAGCAGCTACCCGATGAGCTCCTACAATGAGCAGTTCTTC

size: few
J: TRBJ1-4
V: TRBV5-4
D: TRBD1
CDR3: CASSSTGTGNEKLFF
DNA: TGTGCCAGCAGCTCCACCGGGACAGGGAATGAAAAACTGTTTTTT